This entry lists 30 T cell receptor beta chains sequenced from one sample in a study of CD8+CD57+ T cells in acquired aplastic anemia. The patients chosen for sequencing had shown expansion of CD8+CD57+ cells (detected by flow cytometry). Profiles of TCR beta VDJ and CDR3 were generated from a genomic DNA template. From the reads, TCRdb called clonotypes with MiXCR, one entry per CDR3 protein. Among about 200,000 distinct CDR3 sequences listed, roughly 53% were seen once. What was sequenced was sorted CD4+, CD8+, or CD8+CD57+ T cells (not recorded which) from PBMCs. These receptors were taken from a human donor with aplastic anemia.

This clonotype has a handful of counts. It may be a read error: a sequence one base away is much more abundant. This chain uses TRBV10-3 with TRBJ1-4; D may be TRBD1 (5 bases). Trimming pared 4 bases from V and 8 bases from J, leaving 11 bases between. This CDR3 region has 13 residues. Germline V gene lookup returns CDR1 ENHRY and CDR2 SYGVKD. The CDR3 DNA follows: TGTGCCATCAGTGCGGGACGCAAGGAAAAACTGTTTTTT. It is translated as CAISAGRKEKLFF.

The V call is TRBV15, the J call TRBJ1-5; maybe TRBD1 (5 bases). Trimming removed 9 bases at V and 2 bases at J, with 14 bases between. The CDR3 extends over 14 amino acids. The germline V gene encodes CDR1 LNHNV and CDR2 YYDKDF (reference sequence). In DNA form, the CDR3 reads TGTGCCACAGACTACGGGACGGGCAATCAGCCCCAGCATTTT. This translates into CATDYGTGNQPQHF.

This clonotype was recorded once. One end of the junction varies from germline; a read error may be responsible. The CDR3 nucleotides are TGTGCCAGCAGCGTAGATCCAGGTCGGAAGACCCAGTACTTC. Translation: CASSVDPGRKTQYF. The rearrangement joins TRBV5-1 to TRBJ2-5; D unclear. This CDR3 is 14 amino acids long. The germline V gene has CDR1 SGHRS and CDR2 YFSETQ.

J is TRBJ1-1 and V is TRBV2, with D unclear. V dropped 6 bases and J dropped 0 bases, with 8 bases sitting between them. Germline CDR1 and CDR2: SNHLY and FYNNEI. This CDR3 region has 13 residues. CDR3 coding DNA: TGTGCCAGCAGAATCCGAATGAACACTGAAGCTTTCTTT. Its protein is CASRIRMNTEAFF.

The chain recombines TRBV20-1 with TRBJ1-1; a weak D match, TRBD1 (6 bases). The CDR3 spans 12 residues. Per germline, CDR1 DFQATT and CDR2 SNEGSKA (reference sequence). Between the trimmed V and J ends, which lost 6 bases and 3 bases, there was a span of 11 bases. The CDR3 protein is CSATRQDTEAFF. For the CDR3, the DNA is TGCAGTGCCACACGACAGGACACTGAAGCTTTCTTT.

The genes are TRBV2 and TRBJ2-4; a weak D match, TRBD1 (8 bases). Trimming pared 0 bases from V and 12 bases from J, leaving 24 bases between. Germline CDR1 SNHLY, CDR2 FYNNEI. The CDR3 has 17 amino acids. CDR3: CASSEARTGRGHLDQYF. For the CDR3, the DNA is TGTGCCAGCAGTGAAGCCCGGACAGGGAGGGGACATCTGGATCAGTACTTC.

The J gene is TRBJ1-1, the V gene TRBV10-3, with D possibly TRBD1 on 5 matching bases. Trimming stripped 2 bases from V and 3 bases from J, with 10 bases between. Germline CDR1 reads ENHRY; CDR2 reads SYGVKD. The length of the CDR3 is 14 residues. The CDR3: CAISEPGPDTEAFF. CDR3 DNA: TGTGCCATCAGTGAGCCGGGACCGGACACTGAAGCTTTCTTT.

Concerning this clonotype: This sequence may be a read error, since a much larger clone differs from it by one base. It is likely a read error, because the conserved phenylalanine at the end of the CDR3 is missing. The CDR3 here is CASSGSGGPTDTQYL. The DNA of the CDR3 is TGCGCCAGCAGCGGTAGCGGGGGGCCCACAGATACGCAGTATCTT. The V gene is TRBV5-1, the J gene TRBJ2-3; 10 bases line up with TRBD2. V lost 4 bases, J lost 2 bases, and 4 bases stayed unmatched. The CDR3 sequence is 15 residues long. Germline CDR1 reads SGHRS; CDR2 reads YFSETQ.

The CDR3 loop reads CATSDLLRDRAYNEQFF. As DNA, the CDR3 is TGTGCCACCAGTGATTTGCTGCGGGACAGGGCCTACAATGAGCAGTTCTTC. This chain joins TRBV24-1 and TRBJ2-1; 9 nucleotides match TRBD1. The CDR3 has 17 residues. Germline CDR1 is KGHDR and CDR2 is SFDVKD. V shed 0 bases, J shed 2 bases, and the junction held 4 bases outside the gene matches.

This clonotype was counted many times. V usage is TRBV2 and J usage is TRBJ2-7; 7 bases fit TRBD1. The V gene end was trimmed by 11 bases and the J gene end by 6 bases; junction bases not matched to a gene: 13. This CDR3 comprises 13 residues. Germline CDR1 reads SNHLY; CDR2 reads FYNNEI. CDR3 coding DNA: TGTGCCTCTAAAACAGGGGCTACCGGCGAGCAGTACTTC. Its translation: CASKTGATGEQYF.

This clonotype has ten or more counts. This chain links TRBV20-1 with TRBJ2-2; perhaps TRBD2 as D (7 bases). From germline, CDR1 is DFQATT and CDR2 SNEGSKA (reference sequence). V lost 1 base and J 7 bases, leaving 10 bases between the germline ends. This CDR3 region has 13 residues. The CDR3, as DNA: TGCAGTGCTAGAGGAGGGGGGGACGGGGAGCTGTTTTTT. As protein: CSARGGGDGELFF.

The CDR3 sequence: CASSLLGTQNEQFF. As DNA, the CDR3 is TGTGCCAGCAGTTTATTAGGGACACAAAATGAGCAGTTCTTC. The rearrangement joins TRBV27 to TRBJ2-1; weak D call: TRBD1 (6 bases). The germline V gene encodes CDR1 MNHEY and CDR2 SMNVEV (reference sequence). The V end was cut by 1 base, the J end by 7 bases, with 11 bases between. This CDR3 comprises 14 residues.

The chain recombines TRBV19 with TRBJ1-1; D is undetermined. The length of the CDR3 is 14 residues. CDR1 and CDR2 from the germline V gene are LNHDA and SQIVND (reference sequence). V was pared by 1 base and J by 2 bases, with 8 bases between. The CDR3 DNA follows: TGTGCCAGTAGTATAGTCCGGGGAAACACTGAAGCTTTCTTT. Translation: CASSIVRGNTEAFF. Drawing the rest from reference TRBV19 and TRBJ1-1, the complete variable domain is DGGITQSPKYLFRKEGQNVTLSCEQNLNHDAMYWYRQDPGQGLRLIYYSQIVNDFQKGDIAEGYSVSREKKESFPLTVTSAQKNPTAFYLCASSIVRGNTEAFFGQGTRLTVV.

Comments on this clonotype: This sequence may be a read error, since a much larger clone differs from it by one base. The V call is TRBV5-1, the J call TRBJ1-5; D call uncertain. The CDR3 is made up of 15 amino acids. Germline CDR1 SGHRS, CDR2 YFSETQ. Deletions cut 0 bases from V and 8 bases from J, with 15 bases between. The CDR3 coding sequence is TGCGCCAGCAGCTTGGAGCCGGGAGCGGAAAAGCCCCAGCATTTT. This gives the protein CASSLEPGAEKPQHF. Supplemented by reference TRBV5-1 and TRBJ1-5, the full variable domain reads KAGVTQTPRYLIKTRGQQVTLSCSPISGHRSVSWYQQTPGQGLQFLFEYFSETQRNKGNFPGRFSGRQFSNSRSEMNVSTLELGDSALYLCASSLEPGAEKPQHFGDGTRLSIL.

The genes are TRBV6-2 or TRBV6-3 and TRBJ2-7; 10 positions agree with TRBD2. Germline loops: CDR1 MNHEY, CDR2 SVGEGT. The CDR3 consists of 14 residues. Trimming at V came to 7 bases and at J to 2 bases, leaving 5 bases not matched to a gene. The CDR3 loop is CASTQRGGPYEQYF. CDR3 sequence (DNA): TGTGCCAGCACACAGCGGGGGGGGCCCTACGAGCAGTACTTC.

This clonotype has just a few counts. The V and J genes are TRBV5-1 and TRBJ2-1; TRBD2 aligns across 14 bases. Looked up from germline, CDR1 is SGHRS and CDR2 is YFSETQ. The J segment lost 8 bases and the V segment lost 7 bases, leaving 14 bases of the junction unmatched. The CDR3 loop spans 17 amino acids. The CDR3 DNA follows: TGCGCCAGCTCACCGTCGACTAGCGGGGGGGGCAAGGATGAGCAGTTCTTC. The encoded protein is CASSPSTSGGGKDEQFF.

The chain has TRBV20-1 and TRBJ1-6; D not certain. Germline assignment: CDR1 DFQATT and CDR2 SNEGSKA (reference sequence). The CDR3 contains 15 residues. V was shortened by 0 bases and J by 4 bases, with 10 bases between the two germline ends. Here the CDR3 DNA reads TGCAGTGCTAGAGATGAAACAGATTATAATTCACCCCTCCACTTT. It specifies CSARDETDYNSPLHF.

This clonotype was detected a few times. This chain connects TRBV4-2 to TRBJ2-7; TRBD2 matches 9 bases. This CDR3 contains 16 residues. CDR1 LGHNA and CDR2 YNFKEQ come from the germline V gene. Trimming took 4 bases from V and 6 from J; bases not matched to a gene: 13. The CDR3 coding sequence is TGTGCCAGCAGCCCGCGGGAGGGACGGGGGATTGGCGAGCAGTACTTC. This translates into CASSPREGRGIGEQYF.

This chain connects TRBV24-1 to TRBJ1-2; no reliable D call. The ends were cut back, 3 bases at V and 6 bases at J, with 4 bases in the middle. Germline V CDR1 and CDR2: KGHDR, SFDVKD. There are 11 residues in the CDR3. The CDR3 region has the DNA TGTGCCACCAGTGATCAAAATGGCTACACCTTC. The encoded protein is CATSDQNGYTF.

Details on this clonotype: The CDR3 does not end in the conserved phenylalanine or tryptophan, so this is likely a read error. The chain combines TRBV6-5 with TRBJ1-6; 9 nucleotides agree with TRBD1. V lost 5 bases and J lost 7; bases outside the gene matches: 9. Per germline, CDR1 MNHEY and CDR2 SVGAGI. The CDR3 loop spans 16 amino acids. CDR3 in amino acids: CASSIGQGTRNSPLHL. The CDR3 coding sequence is TGTGCCAGCAGTATCGGACAGGGGACAAGGAATTCACCCCTCCACCTT.

This clonotype was counted at least ten times. This chain connects TRBV4-1 to TRBJ1-1; D might be TRBD1 (6 bases). This CDR3 region has 16 residues. Germline values: CDR1 MGHRA, CDR2 YSYEKL. Trimming shortened V by 3 bases and J by 0 bases, and 14 bases separated the two germline ends. Here the CDR3 DNA reads TGCGCCAGCAGCCAGCACGAGACAGGAATGAACACTGAAGCTTTCTTT. Its protein is CASSQHETGMNTEAFF.

V and J are TRBV7-2 and TRBJ2-5; 7 nucleotides align to TRBD1. This CDR3 spans 15 amino acids. CDR1 is SGHTA, CDR2 FQGNSA, per germline. With 4 bases clipped from V and 2 bases from J, the junction kept 7 bases outside the gene matches. The CDR3 reads CASSSAGTAQETQYF. The CDR3 nucleotides are TGTGCCAGCAGCTCCGCCGGGACAGCACAAGAGACCCAGTACTTC.

At least ten counts were recorded for this clonotype. V usage is TRBV6-1 and J usage is TRBJ2-7; D not certain. Germline CDR1 and CDR2: MNHNS and SASEGT. This CDR3 has 11 residues. Trimming took 8 bases from V and 2 from J, leaving 7 bases between them. The CDR3 nucleotides are TGTGCCAGCTCAGGAGCCTACGAGCAGTACTTC. This translates into CASSGAYEQYF.

This clonotype was counted at least ten times. The rearrangement joins TRBV7-9 to TRBJ2-6; D not resolved. The ends were cut back, 1 base at V and 5 bases at J, with 6 bases in the middle. The germline CDR1 and CDR2 sequences are SEHNR and FQNEAQ (reference sequence). This CDR3 has 14 amino acids. DNA of the CDR3: TGTGCCAGCAGCTTAGGAGGACGGGCCAACGTCCTGACTTTC. Translating it yields CASSLGGRANVLTF. The variable domain in full, completed from reference TRBV7-9 and TRBJ2-6, reads DTGVSQNPRHKITKRGQNVTFRCDPISEHNRLYWYRQTLGQGPEFLTYFQNEAQLEKSRLLSDRFSAERPKGSFSTLEIQRTEQGDSAMYLCASSLGGRANVLTFGAGSRLTVL.

The chain has TRBV3-2 and TRBJ1-6; the table calls TRBD1, which could not be checked here. TRBV3-2 is recorded as a pseudogene. The CDR3 consists of 12 residues. The CDR3 reads CATTQQGSPLHF. The CDR3 region has the DNA TGTGCCACCACTCAACAGGGTTCACCCCTCCACTTT.

The chain combines TRBV20-1 with TRBJ1-5; D gene unclear. The germline V gene has CDR1 DFQATT and CDR2 SNEGSKA (reference sequence). V gave up 0 bases and J gave up 4 bases, with 19 bases separating them. This CDR3 has 17 amino acids. CDR3 DNA: TGCAGTGCTAGAGATCGGCAGCCCGGGCTCGGGAATCAGCCCCAGCATTTT. This codes for CSARDRQPGLGNQPQHF.

V usage is TRBV12-3 or TRBV12-4 and J usage is TRBJ1-1; TRBD1 might be the D (6 bases). The CDR3 runs to 14 residues. The ends were cut back, 2 bases at V and 3 bases at J, with 10 bases in the middle. In DNA form, the CDR3 reads TGTGCCAGCAGTTTATCAGGGGAGGACACTGAAGCTTTCTTT. Protein product: CASSLSGEDTEAFF.

At least ten counts were recorded for this clonotype. The J gene is TRBJ2-5, the V gene TRBV7-2, with D perhaps given as TRBD1 or TRBD2 (5 bases each). The V gene's germline CDR1 is SGHTA and CDR2 FQGNSA. The CDR3 spans 16 residues. The V gene lost 1 base and the J gene lost 1 base, with 13 bases spanning the gap. CDR3 residues: CASSLVSSGAQETQYF. The CDR3 DNA reads TGTGCCAGCAGCTTAGTATCTTCCGGGGCCCAAGAGACCCAGTACTTC. The full variable domain, in which reference TRBV7-2 and TRBJ2-5 provide the parts outside the CDR3, is GAGVSQSPSNKVTEKGKDVELRCDPISGHTALYWYRQSLGQGLEFLIYFQGNSAPDKSGLPSDRFSAERTGGSVSTLTIQRTQQEDSAVYLCASSLVSSGAQETQYFGPGTRLLVL.

J is TRBJ2-5 and V is TRBV7-6; D might be TRBD2 (5 bases). Trimming took 7 bases from V and 5 from J, leaving 20 bases between them. The germline V gene encodes CDR1 SGHVS and CDR2 FNYEAQ. The CDR3 sequence is 15 residues long. The CDR3 loop is CASNSPSEGRETQYF. DNA for the CDR3: TGTGCCAGCAACTCACCTTCTGAGGGTCGGGAGACCCAGTACTTC.

Points on this clonotype: Given a much more abundant clone one base away, this may be a read error. The rearrangement links TRBV6-1 to TRBJ1-6, with D unclear. The CDR3 consists of 11 residues. From germline, CDR1 is MNHNS and CDR2 SASEGT. V lost 10 bases to trimming and J lost 16 bases, with 17 bases between them. CDR3 nucleotides: TGTGCCATCACCTCCGGGGTTCATCTCCACTTT. Amino acid sequence: CAITSGVHLHF.